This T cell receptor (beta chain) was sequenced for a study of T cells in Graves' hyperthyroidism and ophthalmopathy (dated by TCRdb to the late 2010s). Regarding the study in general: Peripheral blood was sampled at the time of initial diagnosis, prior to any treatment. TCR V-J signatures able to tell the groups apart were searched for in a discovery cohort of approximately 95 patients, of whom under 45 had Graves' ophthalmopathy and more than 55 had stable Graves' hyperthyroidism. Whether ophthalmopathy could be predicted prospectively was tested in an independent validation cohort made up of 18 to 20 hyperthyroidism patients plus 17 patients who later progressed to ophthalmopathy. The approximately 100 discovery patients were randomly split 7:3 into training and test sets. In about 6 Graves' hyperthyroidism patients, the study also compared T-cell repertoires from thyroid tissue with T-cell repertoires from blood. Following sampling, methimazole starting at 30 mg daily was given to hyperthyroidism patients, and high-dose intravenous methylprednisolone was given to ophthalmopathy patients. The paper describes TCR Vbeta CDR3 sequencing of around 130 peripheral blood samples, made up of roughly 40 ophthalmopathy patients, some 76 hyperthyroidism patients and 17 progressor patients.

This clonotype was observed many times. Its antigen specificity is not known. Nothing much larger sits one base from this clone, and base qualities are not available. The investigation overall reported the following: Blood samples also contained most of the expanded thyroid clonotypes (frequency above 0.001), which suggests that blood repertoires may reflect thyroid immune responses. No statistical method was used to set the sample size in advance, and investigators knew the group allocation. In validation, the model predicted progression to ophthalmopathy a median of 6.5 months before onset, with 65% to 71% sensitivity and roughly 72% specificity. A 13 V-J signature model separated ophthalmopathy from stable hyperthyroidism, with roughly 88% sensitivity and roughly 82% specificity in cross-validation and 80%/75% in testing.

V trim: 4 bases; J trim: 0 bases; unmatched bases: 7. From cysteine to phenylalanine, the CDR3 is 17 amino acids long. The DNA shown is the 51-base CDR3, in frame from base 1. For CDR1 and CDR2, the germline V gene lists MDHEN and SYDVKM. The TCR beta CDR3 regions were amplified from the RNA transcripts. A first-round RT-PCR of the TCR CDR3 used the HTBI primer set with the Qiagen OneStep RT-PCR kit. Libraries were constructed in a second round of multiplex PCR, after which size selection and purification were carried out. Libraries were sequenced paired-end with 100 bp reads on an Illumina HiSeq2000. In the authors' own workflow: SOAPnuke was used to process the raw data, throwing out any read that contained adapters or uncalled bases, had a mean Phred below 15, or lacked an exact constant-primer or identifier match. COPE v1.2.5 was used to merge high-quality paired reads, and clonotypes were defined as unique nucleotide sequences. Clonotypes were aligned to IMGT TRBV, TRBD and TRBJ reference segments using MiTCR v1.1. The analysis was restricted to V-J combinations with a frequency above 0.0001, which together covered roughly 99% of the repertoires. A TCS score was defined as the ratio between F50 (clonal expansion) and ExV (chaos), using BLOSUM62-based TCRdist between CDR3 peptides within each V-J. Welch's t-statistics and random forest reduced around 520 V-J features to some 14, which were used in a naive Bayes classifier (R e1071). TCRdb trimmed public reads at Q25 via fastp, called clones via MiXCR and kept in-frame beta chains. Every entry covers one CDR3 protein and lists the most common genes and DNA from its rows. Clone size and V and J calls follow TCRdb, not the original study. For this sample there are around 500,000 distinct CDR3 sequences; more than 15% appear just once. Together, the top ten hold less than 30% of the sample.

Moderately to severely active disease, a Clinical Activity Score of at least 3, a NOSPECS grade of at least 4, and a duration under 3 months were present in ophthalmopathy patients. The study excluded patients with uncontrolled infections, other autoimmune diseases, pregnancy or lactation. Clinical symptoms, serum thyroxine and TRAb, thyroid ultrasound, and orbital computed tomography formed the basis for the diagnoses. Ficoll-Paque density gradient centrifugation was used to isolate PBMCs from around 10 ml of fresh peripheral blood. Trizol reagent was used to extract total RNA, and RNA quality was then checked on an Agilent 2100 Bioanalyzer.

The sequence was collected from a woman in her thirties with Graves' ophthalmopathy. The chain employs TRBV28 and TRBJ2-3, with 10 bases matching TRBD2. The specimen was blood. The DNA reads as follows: TGTGCCAGCAGTTCAATCGAGACTAGCGGGAGCACAGATACGCAGTATTTT. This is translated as CASSSIETSGSTDTQYF.